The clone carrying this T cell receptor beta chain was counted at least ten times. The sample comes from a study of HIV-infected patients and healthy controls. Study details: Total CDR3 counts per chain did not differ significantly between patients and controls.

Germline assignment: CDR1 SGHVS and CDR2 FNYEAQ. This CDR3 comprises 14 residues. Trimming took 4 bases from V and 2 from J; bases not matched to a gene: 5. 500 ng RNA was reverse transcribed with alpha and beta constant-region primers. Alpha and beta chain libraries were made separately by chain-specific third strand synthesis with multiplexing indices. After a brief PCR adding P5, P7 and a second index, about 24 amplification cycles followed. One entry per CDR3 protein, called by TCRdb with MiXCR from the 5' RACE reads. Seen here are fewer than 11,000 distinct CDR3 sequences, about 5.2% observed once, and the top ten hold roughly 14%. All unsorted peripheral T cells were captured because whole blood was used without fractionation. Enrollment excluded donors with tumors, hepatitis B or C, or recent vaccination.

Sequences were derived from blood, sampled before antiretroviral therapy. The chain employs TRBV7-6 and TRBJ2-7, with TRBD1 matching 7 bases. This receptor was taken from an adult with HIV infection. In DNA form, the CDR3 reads TGTGCCAGCAGCTCCTCAGGGGGTACCTACGAGCAGTACTTC. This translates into CASSSSGGTYEQYF. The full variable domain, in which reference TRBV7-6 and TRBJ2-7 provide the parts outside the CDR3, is GAGVSQSPRYKVTKRGQDVALRCDPISGHVSLYWYRQALGQGPEFLTYFNYEAQQDKSGLPNDRFSAERPEGSISTLTIQRTEQRDSAMYRCASSSSGGTYEQYFGPGTRLTVT.